The source of this T cell receptor beta chain is a study of T cells after yellow fever vaccination. Study background: SMART-Seq v4 Ultra Low Input prepared libraries from low-cell fractions. Study-wide results and limits: Post-booster samples contained most primary-vaccination clones (nearly 98% CD4, around 90% CD8).

As to this clonotype: Its specificity is unknown.

TCRdb redid the calling of the 5' RACE reads with MiXCR, one entry per CDR3 protein. The sample shows under 350,000 distinct CDR3 sequences, roughly 4.3% of them seen only once. The CDR3 extends over 16 amino acids. V gave up 1 base and J gave up 0 bases, with 11 bases separating them. Per the germline V gene, CDR1 is SGHTA and CDR2 is FQGNSA. This clonotype originated in a man between 18 and 29 years old who received the YFV17D yellow fever vaccine. The rearrangement joins TRBV7-2 to TRBJ2-3; D may be TRBD1 (5 bases). The sample here was PBMCs, taken 5 days after the yellow fever booster vaccination. CDR3 nucleotides: TGTGCCAGCAGCTTAGTCCAGGGTTCTAGCACAGATACGCAGTATTTT. Its translation is CASSLVQGSSTDTQYF.